Below, 13 T cell receptor beta chains from the same sample are listed, as sequenced in a study of blood T cell repertoires in COVID-19 (TCRdb year 2020). Receptors were amplified or captured by the immunoSEQ multiplex PCR assay. Held by TCRdb, this immuneACCESS table contains in-frame sequences only and omits some clones. Under half of the omission traces to an unresolved V gene where checked; the cause of the rest is unknown. The sample table holds roughly 85,000 clones, of which about nine tenths were seen once. The top ten clones comprise 27% of the sample. The specimen was peripheral blood. The receptors were sampled from a man over 45 with active or convalescent COVID-19.

V is TRBV27 and J is TRBJ1-2; possible D gene TRBD1, 6 bases. CDR1 is MNHEY, CDR2 SMNVEV, per germline (reference sequence). This CDR3 region has 15 residues. V lost 6 bases to trimming and J lost 4 bases, with 18 bases between them. The CDR3 region has the DNA TGTGCCAGCAGGAAATCCCAGAGGGGGATCTATGGCTACACCTTC. The encoded protein is CASRKSQRGIYGYTF.

The chain is built from TRBV5-5 and TRBJ1-6; D unclear. The CDR3 has 16 amino acids. Germline values: CDR1 SGHKS, CDR2 YYEKEE (reference sequence). V shed 2 bases and J shed 7 bases, with 16 bases lying between them. CDR3 residues: CASSFSDGGLNSPLHF. CDR3 bases: TGTGCCAGCAGCTTTTCGGACGGAGGTTTAAATTCACCCCTCCACTTT.

The chain employs TRBV10-3 and TRBJ1-1, with D perhaps TRBD1 (5 bases). The germline V and J ends were trimmed by 6 bases and 1 base, with 12 bases remaining between them. Germline CDR1 is ENHRY and CDR2 is SYGVKD. The CDR3 is 14 residues long. The DNA of the CDR3 is TGTGCCATCAGGACTGGGGGGTCGAACACTGAAGCTTTCTTT. It is translated as CAIRTGGSNTEAFF.

V gene TRBV28 combines with J gene TRBJ1-3; D gene ambiguous. The CDR3 spans 15 residues. Trimming removed 5 bases at V and 4 bases at J, with 15 bases between. Germline assignment: CDR1 MDHEN and CDR2 SYDVKM. The CDR3 region is CASSPRPGLGNTIYF. Written as DNA, the CDR3 is TGTGCCAGCAGTCCGCGACCAGGTTTGGGAAACACCATATATTTT.

This sequence joins TRBV9 and TRBJ2-3, with D possibly matching TRBD1 (6 bases). The CDR3 spans 15 residues. V dropped 0 bases and J dropped 4 bases, with 12 bases sitting between them. Germline CDR1 SGDLS, CDR2 YYNGEE. The CDR3 DNA reads as TGTGCCAGCAGCGTAGCTGGGCAGGGGCCAGATACGCAGTATTTT. As protein: CASSVAGQGPDTQYF.

V usage is TRBV10-1 and J usage is TRBJ2-7, with D perhaps matching TRBD2 (5 bases). V was clipped by 7 bases and J by 2 bases, with 21 bases between them. From germline, CDR1 is WNHNN and CDR2 SYGVQD (reference sequence). This CDR3 spans 16 amino acids. In DNA, the CDR3 is TGCGCCAGCACCGAGGGCCGGACCGGCATAGCCTACGAGCAGTACTTC. This gives the protein CASTEGRTGIAYEQYF.

The chain joins TRBV6-5 to TRBJ2-7; 10 bases are a match to TRBD2. Germline-derived CDR1 and CDR2 are MNHEY and SVGAGI. The CDR3 extends over 15 amino acids. J gave up 1 base and V 6 bases, and 6 bases lay outside the gene matches. CDR3 DNA sequence: TGTGCCAGCAGGGCAGGACTAGCGGCTTCCTACGAGCAGTACTTC. Translating it yields CASRAGLAASYEQYF.

The rearrangement joins TRBV4-1 to TRBJ2-3; the match to TRBD1 covers 8 bases. This CDR3 contains 15 residues. Germline V CDR1 and CDR2: MGHRA, YSYEKL. V dropped 1 base and J dropped 2; count of bases not matched to a gene: 2. The CDR3 region has the DNA TGCGCCAGCAGCCAAGGACAGGGGACCACAGATACGCAGTATTTT. As protein: CASSQGQGTTDTQYF.

The chain has TRBV5-1 and TRBJ2-3; the match to TRBD1 covers 8 bases. Germline V lookup: CDR1 SGHRS, CDR2 YFSETQ. J lost 6 bases, V lost 0 bases, and 9 bases had no gene match. The CDR3 has 16 amino acids. For the CDR3, the DNA is TGCGCCAGCAGCTTGGCCTGGCAGGGGGCTTGGGATACGCAGTATTTT. Amino acids: CASSLAWQGAWDTQYF.

The genes are TRBV19 and TRBJ1-1; 7 nucleotides match TRBD1. Germline lookup yields CDR1 LNHDA and CDR2 SQIVND (reference sequence). Trimming cost V 5 bases and J 4 bases; bases outside gene matches: 7. CDR3 length: 14 residues. As DNA, the CDR3 is TGTGCCAGTAGTCCCCGGACAGGAGGCACTGAAGCTTTCTTT. Amino acids: CASSPRTGGTEAFF.

This clone occurred once. CDR3 sequence: CASSLGGGSGANVLTF. CDR3 nucleotides: TGTGCCAGCAGCTTAGGAGGGGGCTCTGGGGCCAACGTCCTGACTTTC. The rearrangement links TRBV11-2 to TRBJ2-6; weak D call: TRBD1 (6 bases). Germline CDR1 is SGHAT and CDR2 is FQNNGV. The CDR3 totals 16 residues. V lost 1 base, J lost 0 bases, and 7 bases lay in between.

The V and J genes are TRBV5-1 and TRBJ2-5; 8 nucleotides match TRBD1. Germline V lookup: CDR1 SGHRS, CDR2 YFSETQ. CDR3 size: 16 residues. Unmatched junction bases numbered 17, after V lost 4 bases and J lost 9 bases. The chain's CDR3 is CASSPNRDRNRLSQYF. CDR3 DNA: TGCGCCAGCAGCCCTAACCGGGACAGGAATCGTCTGTCCCAGTACTTC. Variable domain in full (rest from reference TRBV5-1 and TRBJ2-5): KAGVTQTPRYLIKTRGQQVTLSCSPISGHRSVSWYQQTPGQGLQFLFEYFSETQRNKGNFPGRFSGRQFSNSRSEMNVSTLELGDSALYLCASSPNRDRNRLSQYFGPGTRLLVL.

This chain joins TRBV29-1 and TRBJ2-5; no clear D. Trimming cost V 4 bases and J 4 bases, with 10 bases left between them. CDR1 and CDR2 (germline): SQVTM, ANQGSEA. The CDR3 totals 12 residues. CDR3 region: CSVVLGGETQYF. In DNA form, the CDR3 reads TGCAGCGTTGTTCTCGGTGGAGAGACCCAGTACTTC.